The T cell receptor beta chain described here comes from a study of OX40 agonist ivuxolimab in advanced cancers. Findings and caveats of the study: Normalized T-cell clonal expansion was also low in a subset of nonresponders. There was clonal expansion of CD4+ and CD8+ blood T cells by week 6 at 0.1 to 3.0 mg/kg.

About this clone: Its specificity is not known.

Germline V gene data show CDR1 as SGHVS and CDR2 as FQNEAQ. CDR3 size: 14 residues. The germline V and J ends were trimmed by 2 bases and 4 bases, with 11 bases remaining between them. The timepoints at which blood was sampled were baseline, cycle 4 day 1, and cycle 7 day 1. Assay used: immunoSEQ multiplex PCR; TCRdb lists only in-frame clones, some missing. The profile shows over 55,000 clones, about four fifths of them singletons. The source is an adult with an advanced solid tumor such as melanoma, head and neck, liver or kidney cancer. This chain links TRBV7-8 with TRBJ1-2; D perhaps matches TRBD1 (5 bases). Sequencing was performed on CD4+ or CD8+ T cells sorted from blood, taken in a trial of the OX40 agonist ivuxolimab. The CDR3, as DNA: TGTGCCAGCAGCTTAAGGGCAGGGAGCTATGGCTACACCTTC. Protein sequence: CASSLRAGSYGYTF.